The 27 T cell receptor beta chains given below trace back to one sample, sequenced in a study of T cells after yellow fever vaccination. TCRdb reanalysed the 5' RACE reads using MiXCR and keeps one entry per CDR3 protein. The data hold 150,000 to 200,000 distinct CDR3 sequences, with around 9.7% observed a single time. The sequenced sample was CD8+ T cells sorted from PBMCs, obtained 45 days after the yellow fever booster vaccination. These TCRs come from a man between 18 and 29 years old who received the YFV17D yellow fever vaccine.

The sample holds a few counts of this clonotype. This chain joins TRBV7-9 and TRBJ2-5; D is unclear. From germline, CDR1 is SEHNR and CDR2 FQNEAQ (reference sequence). The CDR3 loop spans 14 amino acids. Trimming took 1 base from V and 5 from J, leaving 11 bases between them. CDR3 region: CASSLERRMETQYF. The CDR3, as DNA: TGTGCCAGCAGCTTAGAGCGTAGGATGGAGACCCAGTACTTC.

There are a few counts of this clonotype. J is TRBJ2-3 and V is TRBV7-2; D is perhaps TRBD1 or TRBD2 (6 bases each). The germline V gene has CDR1 SGHTA and CDR2 FQGNSA. The ends were cut back, 1 base at V and 0 bases at J, with 17 bases in the middle. The CDR3 extends over 18 amino acids. The CDR3 DNA reads as TGTGCCAGCAGCTTAGGGGGCGGGGTGAGGGGGAGCACAGATACGCAGTATTTT. Amino acid sequence: CASSLGGGVRGSTDTQYF.

This clonotype was found a few times. The chain employs TRBV7-9 and TRBJ2-5; D is perhaps TRBD2 (5 bases). Per germline, CDR1 SEHNR and CDR2 FQNEAQ (reference sequence). Deletions cut 5 bases from V and 9 bases from J, with 19 bases between. This CDR3 contains 14 residues. This CDR3 is CASSTSGEYDAQYF. The CDR3 DNA reads TGTGCCAGCAGCACCAGTGGGGAGTATGACGCCCAGTACTTC. The whole variable domain, remainder taken from reference TRBV7-9 and TRBJ2-5, is DTGVSQNPRHKITKRGQNVTFRCDPISEHNRLYWYRQTLGQGPEFLTYFQNEAQLEKSRLLSDRFSAERPKGSFSTLEIQRTEQGDSAMYLCASSTSGEYDAQYFGPGTRLLVL.

The V gene is TRBV27, the J gene TRBJ1-1, with 7 bases aligning to TRBD1. Germline CDR1 and CDR2: MNHEY and SMNVEV (reference sequence). The CDR3 is 14 amino acids. J gave up 8 bases and V 8 bases, and 14 bases lay outside the gene matches. The CDR3 DNA reads as TGTGCCAGCCCAATCCCTTTCGCGGACAGGGAAGCTTTCTTT. This encodes CASPIPFADREAFF.

This clonotype occurred a few times. The chain recombines TRBV27 with TRBJ2-2; no reliable D call. The CDR3 sequence is 16 residues long. Germline loops: CDR1 MNHEY, CDR2 SMNVEV (reference sequence). V was clipped by 3 bases and J by 6 bases, with 17 bases between them. The CDR3 region is CASSLWGRVNAGELFF. CDR3 DNA: TGTGCCAGCAGTTTGTGGGGTCGGGTTAACGCCGGGGAGCTGTTTTTT.

This clonotype was recorded at least ten times. The chain has TRBV6-2 or TRBV6-3 and TRBJ2-5, with D perhaps matching TRBD2 (5 bases). The ends were cut back, 4 bases at V and 5 bases at J, with 20 bases in the middle. The germline gives CDR1 MNHEY, CDR2 SVGEGT. The length of the CDR3 is 16 residues. The CDR3 DNA reads TGTGCCAGCAGTTTCTCCGAAGAGGGCCCGGCGGAGACCCAGTACTTC. Translation gives CASSFSEEGPAETQYF.

This clonotype came up a few times. V gene TRBV20-1 combines with J gene TRBJ2-7; TRBD1 agrees at 8 bases. Germline CDR1 reads DFQATT; CDR2 reads SNEGSKA (reference sequence). V was clipped by 0 bases and J by 3 bases; unmatched bases: 7. The CDR3 contains 15 residues. CDR3 DNA: TGCAGTGCTAGAGATCCGCCCGGGACAGGCTACGAGCAGTACGTC. Amino acid sequence: CSARDPPGTGYEQYV.

This clonotype was observed at least ten times. The chain links TRBV10-3 to TRBJ2-3, with D tentatively TRBD1 (5 bases). V was cut by 2 bases and J by 4 bases, with 13 bases left in between. Germline CDR1 ENHRY, CDR2 SYGVKD. The CDR3 covers 15 residues. DNA of the CDR3: TGTGCCATCAGTGAGGGCCAAGGGGCGGCAGATACGCAGTATTTT. It yields the protein CAISEGQGAADTQYF.

At least ten counts were recorded for this clonotype. J is TRBJ2-5 and V is TRBV4-3; 11 bases are a match to TRBD2. With V trimmed by 1 base and J by 1 base, 5 bases remained unmatched. Per the germline V gene, CDR1 is LGHNA and CDR2 is YSLEER. The CDR3 loop spans 17 amino acids. The CDR3 is CASSQGKGLAVQETQYF. The CDR3 DNA follows: TGCGCCAGCAGCCAAGGGAAGGGACTAGCGGTCCAAGAGACCCAGTACTTC.

CDR3 DNA sequence: TGTGCCAGCGTTCCAGGGCGAATCATCTACGAGCAGTACTTC. This encodes CASVPGRIIYEQYF. The V gene is TRBV6-1, the J gene TRBJ2-7; D might be TRBD1 (5 bases). With 8 bases removed from V and 3 bases from J, the gap between germline ends came to 17 bases. This CDR3 comprises 14 residues. Per the germline V gene, CDR1 is MNHNS and CDR2 is SASEGT.

The chain is built from TRBV5-6 and TRBJ2-7; the D gene is possibly TRBD1 (5 bases). V was clipped by 2 bases and J by 2 bases, with 8 bases between them. This CDR3 spans 13 amino acids. Germline assignment: CDR1 SGHDT and CDR2 YYEEEE. The CDR3 region has the DNA TGTGCCAGCAGCTTTACAGGAACCTACGAGCAGTACGTC. As protein: CASSFTGTYEQYV.

The table lists this clonotype with a few counts. V is TRBV28 and J is TRBJ2-7; 8 bases line up with TRBD2. J lost 2 bases, V lost 6 bases, and 3 bases had no gene match. The germline gives CDR1 MDHEN, CDR2 SYDVKM. CDR3 length equals 13 residues. The CDR3 DNA reads TGTGCCAGCAGATCGACTAGCGCCTACGAGCAGTACGTC. Its translation: CASRSTSAYEQYV.

This clonotype appeared a few times. The chain couples TRBV7-9 to TRBJ1-1; no definite D call. Germline CDR1 is SEHNR and CDR2 is FQNEAQ (reference sequence). V was clipped by 0 bases and J by 7 bases, with 9 bases between them. The length of the CDR3 is 13 residues. DNA for the CDR3: TGTGCCAGCAGCTTAGCGCGGGCGAGTGAAGCTTTCTTT. It translates to CASSLARASEAFF.

This clonotype was counted many times. This chain links TRBV27 with TRBJ2-2; D is undetermined. The germline V gene encodes CDR1 MNHEY and CDR2 SMNVEV (reference sequence). CDR3 size: 13 residues. Trimming stripped 2 bases from V and 6 bases from J, with 7 bases between. The CDR3 spells CASSLPGPGELFF. In DNA form, the CDR3 reads TGTGCCAGCAGTTTACCCGGTCCCGGGGAGCTGTTTTTT.

This clonotype was observed a handful of times. This chain joins TRBV5-1 and TRBJ2-5, with D tentatively TRBD2 (6 bases). The ends were cut back, 4 bases at V and 5 bases at J, with 18 bases in the middle. The CDR3 totals 15 residues. Germline CDR1 reads SGHRS; CDR2 reads YFSETQ. The CDR3 here is CASSPPGKAGETQYF. The DNA for the CDR3 is TGCGCCAGCAGCCCACCCGGGAAGGCGGGGGAGACCCAGTACTTC.

This clonotype showed up just a few times. The rearrangement joins TRBV4-3 to TRBJ1-1, with 7 bases fitting TRBD1. V shed 0 bases, J shed 3 bases, and the junction held 7 bases outside the gene matches. The V gene's germline CDR1 is LGHNA and CDR2 YSLEER. The CDR3 length is 16 residues. The CDR3 region has the DNA TGCGCCAGCAGCCAAGATGGAGCAGGGGGAGACACTGAAGCTTTCTTT. Translating it yields CASSQDGAGGDTEAFF.

This clonotype was found a few times. The chain carries TRBV6-6 and TRBJ1-1; D possibly corresponds to TRBD1 (5 bases). Germline CDR1 MNHNY, CDR2 SVGAGI (reference sequence). Trimming left V 6 bases short and J 9 bases short, with 17 bases between. The CDR3 has 13 amino acids. CDR3 loop: CASSVGRRGQAFF. DNA of the CDR3: TGTGCCAGCAGCGTGGGACGTCGTGGACAAGCTTTCTTT.

This clonotype was seen only a few times. This chain connects TRBV29-1 to TRBJ2-6, with D possibly being TRBD1 or TRBD2 (6 bases each). There are 16 residues in the CDR3. The germline CDR1 and CDR2 sequences are SQVTM and ANQGSEA. The V end lost 7 bases, the J end lost 0 bases, and 16 bases lay between the germline ends. CDR3 sequence reads: CSASGASSSGANVLTF. The CDR3 nucleotides read TGCAGCGCGTCGGGGGCGAGTAGCTCTGGGGCCAACGTCCTGACTTTC.

This clonotype has a handful of counts. The rearrangement joins TRBV7-3 to TRBJ2-3; perhaps TRBD2 as D (6 bases). This CDR3 has 15 residues. The V and J ends lost 5 bases and 5 bases respectively, with 17 bases between them. The germline V gene has CDR1 SGHTA and CDR2 FQGTGA. This CDR3 is CASSLRSGVGDTQYF. CDR3 DNA: TGTGCCAGCAGCCTCAGATCGGGGGTAGGAGATACGCAGTATTTT.

This clonotype was found many times. The rearrangement links TRBV19 to TRBJ1-2; D ambiguous. The length of the CDR3 is 13 residues. Germline assignment: CDR1 LNHDA and CDR2 SQIVND (reference sequence). The V and J ends lost 4 bases and 3 bases respectively, with 9 bases between them. CDR3 sequence reads: CASSTERYYGYTF. The CDR3 DNA follows: TGTGCCAGTAGTACTGAGCGCTACTATGGCTACACCTTC.

CDR3 protein: CASSLTGAGEQYV. CDR3 DNA: TGTGCCAGCAGTTTAACCGGGGCGGGTGAGCAGTACGTC. This rearrangement joins TRBV12-3 or TRBV12-4 to TRBJ2-7; tentatively, D is TRBD1 or TRBD2 (5 bases each). V lost 2 bases, J lost 7 bases, and 12 bases lay in between. CDR3 size: 13 residues.

The chain couples TRBV4-3 to TRBJ1-5; D ambiguous. CDR1 LGHNA and CDR2 YSLEER come from the germline V gene. V lost 0 bases, J lost 3 bases, and 18 bases lay in between. The CDR3 extends over 18 amino acids. This CDR3 reads CASSQDAGIQAFNQPQHF. CDR3 DNA: TGCGCCAGCAGCCAAGACGCGGGGATTCAGGCCTTCAATCAGCCCCAGCATTTT.

This clonotype was seen only a few times. This chain links TRBV7-2 with TRBJ1-6; D remains ambiguous. The CDR3 length is 19 residues. Germline assignment: CDR1 SGHTA and CDR2 FQGNSA. With 1 base removed from V and 4 bases from J, the gap between germline ends came to 20 bases. The CDR3 DNA reads TGTGCCAGCAGCTTAGTAGGTCTAGGTCCAGGCATATATAATTCACCCCTCCACTTT. Residues: CASSLVGLGPGIYNSPLHF.

The chain links TRBV5-1 to TRBJ2-5, with D possibly matching TRBD2 (6 bases). CDR1 is SGHRS, CDR2 YFSETQ, per germline. The length of the CDR3 is 14 residues. V lost 4 bases, J lost 5 bases, and 15 bases lay in between. The CDR3 here is CASSGPGSRETQYF. CDR3 DNA: TGCGCCAGCAGCGGACCCGGGAGTCGGGAGACCCAGTACTTC.

The genes are TRBV15 and TRBJ1-2; perhaps TRBD1 as D (6 bases). V was shortened by 1 base and J by 8 bases, with 11 bases between the two germline ends. CDR3 length equals 13 residues. The germline gives CDR1 LNHNV, CDR2 YYDKDF (reference sequence). The DNA of the CDR3 is TGTGCCACCAGCAGAGCGGGGGCAGAAGGCTACACCTTC. Translated, it gives CATSRAGAEGYTF.

This clonotype was recorded a few times. The chain uses TRBV4-3 and TRBJ1-5; 8 bases are shared with TRBD1. Germline V CDR1 and CDR2: LGHNA, YSLEER. V shed 3 bases, J shed 4 bases, and the junction held 5 bases outside the gene matches. CDR3 size: 15 residues. The DNA of the CDR3 is TGCGCCAGCAGCCAGAACAGGGGGGCGAATCAGCCCCAGCATTTT. Amino acids: CASSQNRGANQPQHF.

The chain couples TRBV29-1 to TRBJ1-2, with D tentatively TRBD1 (5 bases). The CDR3 is made up of 13 amino acids. Trimming stripped 6 bases from V and 0 bases from J, with 11 bases between. From germline, CDR1 is SQVTM and CDR2 ANQGSEA. CDR3 nucleotides: TGCAGCGTGGAGGACACAGCTAACTATGGCTACACCTTC. Translation: CSVEDTANYGYTF.